Presented here are 15 T cell receptor beta chains from one specimen sequenced in a study of CD8+CD57+ T cells in acquired aplastic anemia. For CDR3 and TCR beta VDJ profiling, genomic DNA was the template used. TCRdb reprocessed the reads via MiXCR and lists one record per CDR3 protein. The sample holds some 180,000 distinct CDR3 sequences, roughly 60% seen once. Those patients picked for sequencing had displayed CD8+CD57+ cell expansion on flow cytometry. The sequencing input was sorted CD4+, CD8+, or CD8+CD57+ T cells (not recorded which) from PBMCs. Source of these receptors: a human donor with aplastic anemia.

The table lists this clonotype with many counts. The chain employs TRBV2 and TRBJ2-1; 10 positions agree with TRBD2. The germline CDR1 and CDR2 sequences are SNHLY and FYNNEI. V dropped 8 bases and J dropped 8; count of bases not matched to a gene: 3. The CDR3 extends over 12 amino acids. The CDR3 is CASLAGGYEQFF. CDR3 DNA: TGTGCCAGCTTAGCGGGAGGTTATGAGCAGTTCTTC.

This clonotype has only one observation. The chain employs TRBV20-1 and TRBJ2-1; 9 bases agree with TRBD1. This CDR3 spans 14 amino acids. V shed 3 bases and J 7 bases; nucleotides not matched to a gene: 7. Germline CDR1 is DFQATT and CDR2 is SNEGSKA (reference sequence). The CDR3 region is CSARGDREMNEQFF. The CDR3 DNA is TGCAGTGCTAGGGGGGACAGGGAGATGAATGAGCAGTTCTTC.

V gene TRBV25-1 combines with J gene TRBJ1-2, with 7 bases that match TRBD1. V shed 1 base and J 6 bases; nucleotides not matched to a gene: 11. Germline V gene lookup returns CDR1 MGHDK and CDR2 SYGVNS. The CDR3 sequence is 16 residues long. The CDR3 sequence: CASSESSRQGSNGYTF. The CDR3 DNA sequence: TGTGCCAGCAGTGAATCATCCCGACAGGGAAGCAATGGCTACACCTTC.

This chain connects TRBV20-1 to TRBJ1-5; D possibly corresponds to TRBD1 (6 bases). CDR1 is DFQATT and CDR2 is SNEGSKA in the germline V gene (reference sequence). This CDR3 is built from 14 residues. V was shortened by 0 bases and J by 3 bases, with 9 bases between the two germline ends. CDR3 loop: CSAREGAVNQPQHF. The DNA for the CDR3 is TGCAGTGCTAGAGAGGGGGCGGTCAATCAGCCCCAGCATTTT.

This clonotype was seen ten or more times. J is TRBJ2-3 and V is TRBV30; tentatively, D is TRBD2 (6 bases). Germline V gives CDR1 GTSNPN, CDR2 SVGIG (reference sequence). The CDR3 has 16 residues. V was clipped by 5 bases and J by 1 base, with 19 bases between them. CDR3 coding DNA: TGTGCCTGGGCTACGGAGGGATGGGTGGGCACAGATACGCAGTATTTT. It encodes CAWATEGWVGTDTQYF.

This clonotype was picked up many times. The chain combines TRBV7-8 with TRBJ2-3; perhaps TRBD1 as D (5 bases). The CDR3 is 15 amino acids. V was trimmed by 1 base and J by 2 bases, leaving 10 bases between them. Germline V gene lookup returns CDR1 SGHVS and CDR2 FQNEAQ. As DNA, the CDR3 is TGTGCCAGCAGCTTAGTAGCAGGGAACACAGATACGCAGTATTTT. Encoded protein: CASSLVAGNTDTQYF.

The chain uses TRBV7-9 and TRBJ1-1; D not resolved. In germline, CDR1 is SEHNR, CDR2 FQNEAQ (reference sequence). The CDR3 has 13 amino acids. With 8 bases removed from V and 3 bases from J, the gap between germline ends came to 13 bases. The chain's CDR3 is CASPDGVDTEAFF. CDR3 bases: TGTGCCAGCCCCGACGGGGTAGACACTGAAGCTTTCTTT.

The chain employs TRBV12-3 or TRBV12-4 and TRBJ1-5; no clear D. This CDR3 spans 12 amino acids. The V and J ends lost 5 bases and 8 bases respectively, with 10 bases between them. The CDR3 DNA reads as TGTGCCAGCAGTCCGAACTGGAAGCCCCAGCATTTT. This gives the protein CASSPNWKPQHF.

DNA of the CDR3: TGTGCCAGCAACCGCGGGACACCTCCCGATGAGCAGTTCTTC. It codes for CASNRGTPPDEQFF. The V call is TRBV2, the J call TRBJ2-1, with D possibly called TRBD1 or TRBD2 (6 bases each). There are 14 residues in the CDR3. Trimming took off 7 bases at V and 8 bases at J, with 18 bases between the two ends. Germline V gene data show CDR1 as SNHLY and CDR2 as FYNNEI.

The rearrangement uses TRBV18 and TRBJ2-5, with 10 bases lining up with TRBD2. The CDR3 is 16 residues long. Germline V lookup: CDR1 KGHSH, CDR2 LQKENI. With V trimmed by 4 bases and J by 1 base, 6 bases remained unmatched. CDR3 protein: CASSQRGGKPQETQYF. The DNA of the CDR3 is TGTGCCAGCTCACAGCGGGGGGGCAAACCCCAAGAGACCCAGTACTTC.

There are many counts of this clonotype. V usage is TRBV13 and J usage is TRBJ2-1, with TRBD1 identical over 8 bases. This CDR3 comprises 16 residues. J was trimmed by 5 bases and V by 4 bases; bases with no gene match: 10. Looked up from germline, CDR1 is PRHDT and CDR2 is FYEKMQ (reference sequence). In nucleotides, the CDR3 is TGTGCCAGCAGCTCGCGGACAGGGAGGATGAACAATGAGCAGTTCTTC. Encoded protein: CASSSRTGRMNNEQFF.

Only one count was recorded for this clonotype. The rearrangement uses TRBV10-3 and TRBJ2-2, with TRBD2 matching over 8 bases. J was trimmed by 5 bases and V by 7 bases; bases with no gene match: 9. Looked up from germline, CDR1 is ENHRY and CDR2 is SYGVKD. The CDR3 consists of 15 residues. The chain's CDR3 is CAINYRGGKTGELFF. The DNA of the CDR3 is TGTGCCATCAACTACCGCGGGGGGAAGACCGGGGAGCTGTTTTTT.

The genes are TRBV15 and TRBJ1-1; D might be TRBD1 (5 bases). Germline CDR1 LNHNV, CDR2 YYDKDF (reference sequence). V was pared by 1 base and J by 0 bases, with 9 bases between. The CDR3 sequence is 15 residues long. Here the CDR3 reads CATSRGQGLNTEAFF. The CDR3 coding sequence is TGTGCCACCAGCAGAGGTCAGGGATTGAACACTGAAGCTTTCTTT.

The V call is TRBV24-1, the J call TRBJ1-5, with D uncertain. The V end lost 4 bases, the J end lost 1 base, and 19 bases lay between the germline ends. Germline assignment: CDR1 KGHDR and CDR2 SFDVKD. CDR3 length: 18 residues. In DNA, the CDR3 is TGTGCCACCAGTGACACCGGGTCCACCTGGGGAAGCAATCAGCCCCAGCATTTT. Protein sequence: CATSDTGSTWGSNQPQHF.

This rearrangement joins TRBV7-9 to TRBJ2-5, with 8 bases aligning to TRBD2. The CDR3 covers 17 residues. CDR1 and CDR2 (germline): SEHNR, FQNEAQ (reference sequence). The trim removed 5 bases at V and 5 bases at J, leaving 16 bases unmatched. The CDR3 region has the DNA TGTGCCAGCAGCCCCATCGAGGCCGGGGGGGCAGGGGAGACCCAGTACTTC. Translation gives CASSPIEAGGAGETQYF.